This T cell receptor (beta chain) appears in the sequencing data of a study of CD8+ T cells in alopecia areata. Unmatched junction bases numbered 6, after V lost 2 bases and J lost 3 bases. Germline loops: CDR1 GTSNPN, CDR2 SVGIG (reference sequence). This CDR3 is built from 15 residues. Once RNA had been extracted, it was reverse transcribed into cDNA to act as the sequencing template. The assay was immunoSEQ multiplex PCR, and TCRdb's table has in-frame clones only and misses some. The sample includes around 210,000 clones, 64% of them seen just once. The treatment was: oral pan-JAK inhibitor, 5-10 mg twice daily.

This TCR was recovered from a human donor with alopecia areata. The chain carries TRBV30 and TRBJ1-5, with 8 bases aligning to TRBD1. Sequenced material: CD4+ T cells sorted from blood, taken at week 4, from a patient treated with tofacitinib. The CDR3: CAWSFPDRVNQPQHF. The CDR3 DNA reads as TGTGCCTGGAGTTTCCCGGACAGGGTCAATCAGCCCCAGCATTTT. Full variable domain (outside the CDR3, taken from reference TRBV30 and TRBJ1-5): SQTIHQWPATLVQPVGSPLSLECTVEGTSNPNLYWYRQAAGRGLQLLFYSVGIGQISSEVPQNLSASRPQDRQFILSSKKLLLSDSGFYLCAWSFPDRVNQPQHFGDGTRLSIL.